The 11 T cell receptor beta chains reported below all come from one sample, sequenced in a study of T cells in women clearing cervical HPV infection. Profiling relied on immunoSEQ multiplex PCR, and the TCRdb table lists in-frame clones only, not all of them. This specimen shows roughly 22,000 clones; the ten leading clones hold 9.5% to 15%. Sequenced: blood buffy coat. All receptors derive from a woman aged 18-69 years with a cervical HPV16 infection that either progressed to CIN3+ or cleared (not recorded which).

CDR3 protein: CARSPRQVGYEKLFF. The sequenced part of the CDR3 DNA is TGTGCCAGAAGCCCAAGACAGGTTGGTTATGAAAAG. This chain uses TRBV5-3 with TRBJ2-2; D is perhaps TRBD1 (6 bases). The read terminates 3 residues before the CDR3 end, so the remaining end is supplied by the germline J gene. Being an ORF, TRBV5-3 has a function that is uncertain. The CDR3 consists of 15 residues.

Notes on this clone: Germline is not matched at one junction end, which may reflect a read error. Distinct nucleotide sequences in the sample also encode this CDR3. The sequenced part of the CDR3 DNA is TGCGCCAGCAGGGATTTGAGACAGTCAACCTCTGGAAACACG. Protein product: CASRDLRQSTSGNT. The whole CDR3 protein is CASRDLRQSTSGNTIYF. V is TRBV10-2 and J is TRBJ1-3; D is possibly TRBD1 (5 bases). The CDR3 extends 3 residues past the end of the read, so its final part is completed from the germline J gene. The length of the CDR3 is 17 residues. Germline loops: CDR1 WSHSY, CDR2 SAAADI.

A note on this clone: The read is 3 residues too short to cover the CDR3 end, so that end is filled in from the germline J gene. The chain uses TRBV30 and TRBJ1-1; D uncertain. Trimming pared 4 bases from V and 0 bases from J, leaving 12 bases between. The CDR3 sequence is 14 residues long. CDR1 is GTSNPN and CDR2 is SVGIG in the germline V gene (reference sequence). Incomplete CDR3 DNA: TGTGCCTGGATTTCTTCGGACTTGAACACTGAA. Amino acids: CAWISSDLNTE. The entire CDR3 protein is CAWISSDLNTEAFF.

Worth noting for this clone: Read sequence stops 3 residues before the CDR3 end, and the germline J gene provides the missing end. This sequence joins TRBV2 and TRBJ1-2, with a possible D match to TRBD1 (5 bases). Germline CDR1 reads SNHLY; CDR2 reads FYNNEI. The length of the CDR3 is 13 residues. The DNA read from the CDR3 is TGTGCCAGCAGTGGGGTCAGGGCCCCCGAC. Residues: CASSGVRAPD. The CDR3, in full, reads CASSGVRAPDYTF.

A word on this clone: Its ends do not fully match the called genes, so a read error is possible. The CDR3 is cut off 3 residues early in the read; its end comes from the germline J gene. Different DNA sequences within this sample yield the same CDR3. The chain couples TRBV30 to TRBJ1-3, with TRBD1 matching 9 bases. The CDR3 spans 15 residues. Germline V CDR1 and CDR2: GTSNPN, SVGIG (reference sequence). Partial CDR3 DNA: TGTGCCTGGAGTGCCGGGACAGGGTATGGAAACACA. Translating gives CAWSAGTGYGNT. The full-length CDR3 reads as CAWSAGTGYGNTIYF.

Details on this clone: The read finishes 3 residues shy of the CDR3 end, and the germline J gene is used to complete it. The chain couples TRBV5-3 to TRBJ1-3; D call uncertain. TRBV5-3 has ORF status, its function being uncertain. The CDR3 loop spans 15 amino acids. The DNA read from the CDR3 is TGTGCCAGAAGCGCCAGGCGGGCCGCCGGTTTGACC. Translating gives CARSARRAAGLT. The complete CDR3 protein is CARSARRAAGLTIYF.

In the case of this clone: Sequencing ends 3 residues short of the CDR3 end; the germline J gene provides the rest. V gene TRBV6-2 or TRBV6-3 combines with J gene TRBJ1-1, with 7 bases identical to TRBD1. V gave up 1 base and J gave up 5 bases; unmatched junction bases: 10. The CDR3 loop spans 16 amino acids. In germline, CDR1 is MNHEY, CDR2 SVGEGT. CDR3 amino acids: CASSYLWAGGGTEAFF. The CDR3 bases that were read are TGTGCCAGCAGTTACTTGTGGGCAGGGGGTGGTACTGAA.

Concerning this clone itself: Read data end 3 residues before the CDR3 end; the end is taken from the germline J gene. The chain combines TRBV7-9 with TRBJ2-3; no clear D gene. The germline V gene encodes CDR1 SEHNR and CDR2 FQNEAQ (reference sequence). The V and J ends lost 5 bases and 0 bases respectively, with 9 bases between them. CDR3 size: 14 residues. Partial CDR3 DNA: TGTGCCAGCAGCGCAGGAACAAGCACAGATACG. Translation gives CASSAGTSTDT. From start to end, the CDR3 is CASSAGTSTDTQYF.

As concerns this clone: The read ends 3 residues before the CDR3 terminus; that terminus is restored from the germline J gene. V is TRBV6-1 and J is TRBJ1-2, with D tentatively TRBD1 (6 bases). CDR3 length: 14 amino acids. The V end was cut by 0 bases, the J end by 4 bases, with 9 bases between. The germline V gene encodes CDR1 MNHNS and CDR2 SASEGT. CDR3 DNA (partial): TGTGCCAGCAGTGAAGCAGTACAGGGCTATGGC. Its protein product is CASSEAVQGYG. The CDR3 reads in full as CASSEAVQGYGYTF.

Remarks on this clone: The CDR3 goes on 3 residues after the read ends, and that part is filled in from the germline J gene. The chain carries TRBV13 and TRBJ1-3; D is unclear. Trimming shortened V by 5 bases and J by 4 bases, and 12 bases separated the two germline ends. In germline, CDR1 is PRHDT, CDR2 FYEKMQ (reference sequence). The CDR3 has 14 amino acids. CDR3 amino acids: CASSPRFSGNTIYF. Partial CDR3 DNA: TGTGCCAGCAGCCCTCGTTTTTCCGGAAACACC.

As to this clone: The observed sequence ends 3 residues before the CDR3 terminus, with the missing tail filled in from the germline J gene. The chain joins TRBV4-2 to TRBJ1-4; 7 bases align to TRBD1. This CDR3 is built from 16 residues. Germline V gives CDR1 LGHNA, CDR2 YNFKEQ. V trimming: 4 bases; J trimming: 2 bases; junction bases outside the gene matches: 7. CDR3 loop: CASSPTGYMTNEKLFF. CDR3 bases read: TGTGCCAGCAGCCCGACAGGGTATATGACTAATGAAAAA.